The clone carrying this T cell receptor (beta chain) was observed a handful of times. The target antigen is unknown. TCRdb independently ran MiXCR on the reads; one entry per CDR3 protein. The sample records 110,000 or so distinct CDR3 sequences, roughly 31% being singletons. The sample is drawn from a study of T cell repertoires in cytomegalovirus infection. General study results and limits: CMV-specific TCR beta clonotypes restricted by HLA-C were the ones dominating the ex vivo response.

Germline V CDR1 and CDR2: SGHNT, YYREEE (reference sequence). The ends lost 5 bases at V and 5 bases at J; junction bases unmatched: 10. The CDR3 has 16 amino acids. The sample in question was CD8+ T cells from cultured PBMCs, obtained from culture after CMV antigen stimulation. The source is a human donor in good health (CMV status not recorded). Some clones in this sample may be carry-over from other donors' samples. This chain uses TRBV5-4 with TRBJ2-1; 10 positions agree with TRBD1. As DNA, the CDR3 is TGTGCCAGCAGTTTCACCGGGACAGGGGCCCACAATGAGCAGTTCTTC. The encoded protein is CASSFTGTGAHNEQFF.